The 28 T cell receptor beta chains listed next were all sequenced from one sample in a study of blood T cell repertoires in COVID-19. Data came from immunoSEQ multiplex PCR; TCRdb stores just in-frame clones and leaves some out. This sample carries 150,000 to 200,000 clones, more than 70% of them seen once, and the ten largest clones take roughly 2.5%. Sequencing was performed on peripheral blood. The receptor set was obtained from a man aged 40-49 years with active or convalescent COVID-19.

The chain has TRBV7-2 and TRBJ2-1; no reliable D call. The CDR3 spans 15 residues. The ends were cut back, 5 bases at V and 9 bases at J, with 20 bases in the middle. Germline V gives CDR1 SGHTA, CDR2 FQGNSA. As DNA, the CDR3 is TGTGCCAGCAGCCCCCGTAGAGAGTCCCGAGGTGAGCAGTTCTTC. It yields the protein CASSPRRESRGEQFF.

The J gene is TRBJ1-2, the V gene TRBV7-2; possibly TRBD1 for D (6 bases). Germline assignment: CDR1 SGHTA and CDR2 FQGNSA. Trimming left V 4 bases short and J 4 bases short, with 13 bases between. CDR3 length equals 14 residues. In DNA, the CDR3 is TGTGCCAGCAGCTCTACAGGGCCTGGCTATGGCTACACCTTC. Amino acid sequence: CASSSTGPGYGYTF.

This chain joins TRBV5-1 and TRBJ2-7; D is undetermined. The germline V and J ends were trimmed by 0 bases and 1 base, with 14 bases remaining between them. The CDR3 totals 16 residues. CDR1 SGHRS and CDR2 YFSETQ come from the germline V gene. This CDR3 is CASSLGLGSGSYEQYF. CDR3 DNA sequence: TGCGCCAGCAGCTTGGGACTCGGGTCGGGTTCCTACGAGCAGTACTTC.

The chain couples TRBV20-1 to TRBJ1-2; D not resolved. CDR1 and CDR2 (germline): DFQATT, SNEGSKA (reference sequence). V was pared by 3 bases and J by 4 bases, with 6 bases between. The CDR3 runs 11 residues. The CDR3 here is CSASTFYGYTF. CDR3 coding DNA: TGCAGTGCTAGCACATTCTATGGCTACACCTTC.

The DNA for the CDR3 is TGCGCCAGCAGCAATACACAGGGATGGGGTTCACCCCTCCACTTT. Protein sequence: CASSNTQGWGSPLHF. The rearrangement joins TRBV5-1 to TRBJ1-6, with a tentative D call TRBD1 (6 bases). CDR1 is SGHRS and CDR2 is YFSETQ in the germline V gene. Trimming took 4 bases from V and 9 from J, leaving 17 bases between them. The CDR3 has 15 amino acids. Full variable domain (outside the CDR3, taken from reference TRBV5-1 and TRBJ1-6): KAGVTQTPRYLIKTRGQQVTLSCSPISGHRSVSWYQQTPGQGLQFLFEYFSETQRNKGNFPGRFSGRQFSNSRSEMNVSTLELGDSALYLCASSNTQGWGSPLHFGNGTRLTVT.

The V call is TRBV7-3, the J call TRBJ2-1, with 9 bases fitting TRBD2. Germline loops: CDR1 SGHTA, CDR2 FQGTGA. Trimming at V came to 3 bases and at J to 10 bases, leaving 7 bases not matched to a gene. This CDR3 is built from 14 residues. The CDR3 nucleotides read TGTGCCAGCAGCTTGGCGGGGGGGCCTGAGGAGCAGTTCTTC. Amino acid sequence: CASSLAGGPEEQFF. Filled out from reference TRBV7-3 and TRBJ2-1, the complete variable domain reads GAGVSQTPSNKVTEKGKYVELRCDPISGHTALYWYRQSLGQGPEFLIYFQGTGAADDSGLPNDRFFAVRPEGSVSTLKIQRTERGDSAVYLCASSLAGGPEEQFFGPGTRLTVL.

The rearrangement uses TRBV12-2 and TRBJ2-5; the tabulated D call, TRBD1, remains unverified against the DNA. TRBV12-2 counts as a pseudogene. CDR3 length: 14 amino acids. CDR3 residues: CASRLGLCQETQYF. The CDR3 nucleotides are TGTGCAAGTCGCTTAGGGCTCTGCCAAGAGACCCAGTACTTC.

The V gene is TRBV7-2, the J gene TRBJ2-5, with 10 bases identical to TRBD1. This CDR3 is built from 16 residues. V gave up 5 bases and J gave up 9 bases; unmatched junction bases: 15. From germline, CDR1 is SGHTA and CDR2 FQGNSA. This CDR3 is CASSRTGGEGMRAQYF. The CDR3 DNA follows: TGTGCCAGCAGCAGGACAGGGGGTGAGGGGATGCGGGCCCAGTACTTC.

The CDR3 DNA reads as TGCGCCAGCAGCTTGCACAGTCAGGACACAGATACGCAGTATTTT. It codes for CASSLHSQDTDTQYF. This chain links TRBV5-1 with TRBJ2-3, with no clear D. Germline lookup yields CDR1 SGHRS and CDR2 YFSETQ. With 1 base removed from V and 2 bases from J, the gap between germline ends came to 11 bases. The CDR3 covers 15 residues.

This chain joins TRBV7-9 and TRBJ2-2; the match to TRBD1 covers 7 bases. Losses at the gene ends were 0 bases for V and 3 bases for J; bases not matched to a gene: 1. From germline, CDR1 is SEHNR and CDR2 FQNEAQ (reference sequence). This CDR3 spans 15 amino acids. In nucleotides, the CDR3 is TGTGCCAGCAGCTTAGCAGGGGGCGACACCGGGGAGCTGTTTTTT. This translates into CASSLAGGDTGELFF.

The genes are TRBV13 and TRBJ1-5; possibly TRBD1 for D (5 bases). Per the germline V gene, CDR1 is PRHDT and CDR2 is FYEKMQ (reference sequence). V was pared by 0 bases and J by 4 bases, with 7 bases between. The CDR3 is 14 residues long. The DNA of the CDR3 is TGTGCCAGCAGCTTAGGACACAGGAATCAGCCCCAGCATTTT. This codes for CASSLGHRNQPQHF.

This clone was seen just once. The chain has TRBV7-2 and TRBJ2-1, with TRBD1 identical over 8 bases. The CDR3 has 17 residues. Losses at the gene ends were 5 bases for V and 6 bases for J; bases not matched to a gene: 15. CDR1 is SGHTA, CDR2 FQGNSA, per germline. The CDR3, as DNA: TGTGCCAGCAGCCTGGTGGTAATTGGGACAGGAGCCAATGAGCAGTTCTTC. Residues: CASSLVVIGTGANEQFF.

The rearrangement uses TRBV4-2 and TRBJ2-1; TRBD2 matches 7 bases. Germline lookup yields CDR1 LGHNA and CDR2 YNFKEQ. The CDR3 totals 14 residues. Germline trimming cut 10 bases from V and 6 bases from J; bases unmatched to any gene: 12. CDR3 residues: CATRPAGGFNEQFF. The CDR3, as DNA: TGTGCCACCCGGCCGGCCGGGGGGTTCAATGAGCAGTTCTTC.

The chain joins TRBV11-2 to TRBJ1-2; 7 bases map to TRBD1. V dropped 4 bases and J dropped 2; count of bases not matched to a gene: 10. The CDR3 covers 16 residues. Germline V gene lookup returns CDR1 SGHAT and CDR2 FQNNGV. CDR3 sequence (DNA): TGTGCCAGCAGCTCCCGAAAAGACAGGGCGAACTATGGCTACACCTTC. Translating it yields CASSSRKDRANYGYTF. Filled out from reference TRBV11-2 and TRBJ1-2, the complete variable domain reads EAGVAQSPRYKIIEKRQSVAFWCNPISGHATLYWYQQILGQGPKLLIQFQNNGVVDDSQLPKDRFSAERLKGVDSTLKIQPAKLEDSAVYLCASSSRKDRANYGYTFGSGTRLTVV.

The sample holds one count of this clone. The chain links TRBV29-1 to TRBJ1-2; D call uncertain. Germline V gives CDR1 SQVTM, CDR2 ANQGSEA. The CDR3 spans 12 residues. Trimming removed 6 bases from V and 6 bases from J, with 14 bases in between. The CDR3 bases are TGCAGCGTAGGGAGTTGGGAGGATGGCTACACCTTC. Protein: CSVGSWEDGYTF. Supplemented by reference TRBV29-1 and TRBJ1-2, the full variable domain reads SAVISQKPSRDICQRGTSLTIQCQVDSQVTMMFWYRQQPGQSLTLIATANQGSEATYESGFVIDKFPISRPNLTFSTLTVSNMSPEDSSIYLCSVGSWEDGYTFGSGTRLTVV.

The J gene is TRBJ1-6, the V gene TRBV5-6; D is undetermined. The CDR3 sequence is 16 residues long. V shed 4 bases and J shed 0 bases, with 11 bases lying between them. From germline, CDR1 is SGHDT and CDR2 YYEEEE. CDR3 region: CASSPRSYSYNSPLHF. CDR3 nucleotide sequence: TGTGCCAGCAGCCCGAGGAGCTACTCCTATAATTCACCCCTCCACTTT.

V gene TRBV14 combines with J gene TRBJ1-1; D gene unclear. In germline, CDR1 is SGHDN, CDR2 FVKESK. This CDR3 spans 11 amino acids. Deletions cut 5 bases from V and 9 bases from J, with 10 bases between. In DNA form, the CDR3 reads TGTGCCAGCAGCTTCGGGTCTAAAGCTTTCTTT. Translating gives CASSFGSKAFF.

The chain joins TRBV6-1 to TRBJ2-7; perhaps TRBD2 as D (6 bases). V was cut by 5 bases and J by 9 bases, with 17 bases left in between. The CDR3 is 13 residues long. Per the germline V gene, CDR1 is MNHNS and CDR2 is SASEGT. The CDR3, as DNA: TGTGCCAGCAGTTATCAGGAGGGATTCGGGCAGTACTTC. Amino acid sequence: CASSYQEGFGQYF.

This rearrangement joins TRBV7-2 to TRBJ2-7; TRBD1 matches at 10 bases. V trimming: 2 bases; J trimming: 2 bases; junction bases outside the gene matches: 9. The germline CDR1 and CDR2 sequences are SGHTA and FQGNSA. This CDR3 is built from 17 residues. The CDR3 sequence is CASSLRGLGQGPYEQYF. In nucleotides, the CDR3 is TGTGCCAGCAGCTTACGTGGCTTGGGACAGGGGCCCTACGAGCAGTACTTC.

V gene TRBV5-1 combines with J gene TRBJ2-3; D is unclear. Trimming cost V 0 bases and J 2 bases, with 7 bases left between them. The CDR3 runs 14 residues. CDR1 and CDR2 from the germline V gene are SGHRS and YFSETQ. The CDR3 DNA reads TGCGCCAGCAGCTTGGGGCCCCTCACAGATACGCAGTATTTT. It encodes CASSLGPLTDTQYF.

This clone was recorded a few times. The chain employs TRBV15 and TRBJ1-2; D gene unclear. Germline-derived CDR1 and CDR2 are LNHNV and YYDKDF (reference sequence). The CDR3 length is 13 residues. V was cut by 3 bases and J by 1 base, with 6 bases left in between. CDR3 nucleotides: TGTGCCACCAGCAGTGGAGTTAACTATGGCTACACCTTC. Translation gives CATSSGVNYGYTF.

V and J are TRBV29-1 and TRBJ1-4, with D perhaps TRBD1 (5 bases). CDR1 is SQVTM and CDR2 is ANQGSEA in the germline V gene. Trimming took off 7 bases at V and 6 bases at J, with 9 bases between the two ends. CDR3 size: 11 residues. The CDR3 sequence is CSADSDEKLFF. The CDR3 nucleotides are TGCAGCGCCGACAGTGATGAAAAACTGTTTTTT. Full variable domain (remainder filled in from reference TRBV29-1 and TRBJ1-4): SAVISQKPSRDICQRGTSLTIQCQVDSQVTMMFWYRQQPGQSLTLIATANQGSEATYESGFVIDKFPISRPNLTFSTLTVSNMSPEDSSIYLCSADSDEKLFFGSGTQLSVL.

The chain is built from TRBV13 and TRBJ1-5; D is undetermined. There are 14 residues in the CDR3. V lost 0 bases and J 7 bases, leaving 10 bases between the germline ends. Germline CDR1 and CDR2: PRHDT and FYEKMQ (reference sequence). CDR3 coding DNA: TGTGCCAGCAGCTTAGGATCGGTGCGGCAGCCCCAGCATTTT. It specifies CASSLGSVRQPQHF. Drawing the rest from reference TRBV13 and TRBJ1-5, the complete variable domain is AAGVIQSPRHLIKEKRETATLKCYPIPRHDTVYWYQQGPGQDPQFLISFYEKMQSDKGSIPDRFSAQQFSDYHSELNMSSLELGDSALYFCASSLGSVRQPQHFGDGTRLSIL.

The gene calls are TRBV5-6 and TRBJ1-5; D is possibly TRBD1 (6 bases). This CDR3 has 15 amino acids. V dropped 3 bases and J dropped 2 bases, with 12 bases sitting between them. CDR1 and CDR2 (germline): SGHDT, YYEEEE. In DNA form, the CDR3 reads TGTGCCAGCAGCTCTCAGGGGTTGCGCAATCAGCCCCAGCATTTT. Protein: CASSSQGLRNQPQHF.

The chain combines TRBV27 with TRBJ1-5; D might be TRBD1 (5 bases). Trimming shortened V by 3 bases and J by 5 bases, and 11 bases separated the two germline ends. The CDR3 is made up of 14 amino acids. Germline assignment: CDR1 MNHEY and CDR2 SMNVEV (reference sequence). The DNA for the CDR3 is TGTGCCAGCAGTTTCGGGGGGGTGGATCAGCCCCAGCATTTT. Translated, it gives CASSFGGVDQPQHF.

In regard to this clone: Other DNA sequences in the sample encode the same CDR3. This chain joins TRBV15 and TRBJ1-1; possibly TRBD1 for D (5 bases). The CDR3 is made up of 14 amino acids. Trimming removed 3 bases at V and 1 base at J, with 9 bases between. Germline V gene sequence: CDR1 LNHNV, CDR2 YYDKDF (reference sequence). The CDR3 sequence is CATSRETGNTEAFF. The CDR3 region has the DNA TGTGCCACCAGCAGGGAAACAGGGAACACTGAAGCTTTCTTT.

The chain couples TRBV29-1 to TRBJ2-7, with D possibly matching TRBD2 (5 bases). The CDR3 extends over 13 amino acids. V lost 4 bases, J lost 0 bases, and 10 bases lay in between. Germline-derived CDR1 and CDR2 are SQVTM and ANQGSEA. CDR3 DNA: TGCAGCGTTGTCCCCGGGAACTCCTACGAGCAGTACTTC. Protein product: CSVVPGNSYEQYF.

This clone was recorded once. The CDR3 here is CASSLRQGYRGYTF. The CDR3 nucleotides read TGTGCCAGTAGTCTACGACAGGGGTATCGCGGCTACACCTTC. The chain joins TRBV19 to TRBJ1-2; 8 bases match TRBD1. There are 14 residues in the CDR3. Trimming removed 5 bases from V and 8 bases from J; junction bases left unmatched: 10. The V gene's germline CDR1 is LNHDA and CDR2 SQIVND (reference sequence).